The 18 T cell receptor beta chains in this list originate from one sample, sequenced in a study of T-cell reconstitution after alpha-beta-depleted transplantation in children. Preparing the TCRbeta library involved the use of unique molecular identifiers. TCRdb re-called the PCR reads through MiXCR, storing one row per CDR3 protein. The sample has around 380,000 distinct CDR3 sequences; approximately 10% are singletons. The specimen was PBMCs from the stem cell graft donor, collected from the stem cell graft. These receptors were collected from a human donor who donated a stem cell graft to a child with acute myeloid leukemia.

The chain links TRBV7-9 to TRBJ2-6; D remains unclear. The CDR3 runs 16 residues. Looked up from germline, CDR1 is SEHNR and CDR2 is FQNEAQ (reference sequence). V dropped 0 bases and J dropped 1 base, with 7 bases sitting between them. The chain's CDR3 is CASSLALSSGANVLTF. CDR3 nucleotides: TGTGCCAGCAGCTTAGCCCTCAGTTCTGGGGCCAACGTCCTGACTTTC.

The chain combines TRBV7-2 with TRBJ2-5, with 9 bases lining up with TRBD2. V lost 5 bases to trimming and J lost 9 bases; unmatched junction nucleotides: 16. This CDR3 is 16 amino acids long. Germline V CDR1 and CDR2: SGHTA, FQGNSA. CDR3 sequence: CASSPARLADGVAQYF. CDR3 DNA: TGTGCCAGCAGCCCAGCCCGACTAGCGGACGGGGTGGCCCAGTACTTC. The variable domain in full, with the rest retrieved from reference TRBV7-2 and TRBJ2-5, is GAGVSQSPSNKVTEKGKDVELRCDPISGHTALYWYRQSLGQGLEFLIYFQGNSAPDKSGLPSDRFSAERTGGSVSTLTIQRTQQEDSAVYLCASSPARLADGVAQYFGPGTRLLVL.

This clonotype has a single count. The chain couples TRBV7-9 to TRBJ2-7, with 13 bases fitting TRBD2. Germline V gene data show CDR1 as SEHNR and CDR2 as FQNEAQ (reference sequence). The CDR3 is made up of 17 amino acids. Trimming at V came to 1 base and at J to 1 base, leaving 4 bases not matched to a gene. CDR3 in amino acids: CASSLGGLAGESYEQYF. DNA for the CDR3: TGTGCCAGCAGCTTAGGAGGACTAGCGGGAGAATCCTACGAGCAGTACTTC.

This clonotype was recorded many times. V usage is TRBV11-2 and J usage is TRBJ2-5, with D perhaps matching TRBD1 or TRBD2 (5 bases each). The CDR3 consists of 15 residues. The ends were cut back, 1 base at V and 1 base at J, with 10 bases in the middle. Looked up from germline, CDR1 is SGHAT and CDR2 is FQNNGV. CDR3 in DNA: TGTGCCAGCAGCTTAGGCCGGGACGGCCAAGAGACCCAGTACTTC. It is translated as CASSLGRDGQETQYF.

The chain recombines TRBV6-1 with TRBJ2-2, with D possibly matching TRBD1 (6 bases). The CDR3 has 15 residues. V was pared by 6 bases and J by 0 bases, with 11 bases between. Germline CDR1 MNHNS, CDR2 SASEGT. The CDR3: CASSNRDPNTGELFF. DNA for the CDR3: TGTGCCAGCAGCAACAGGGATCCGAACACCGGGGAGCTGTTTTTT.

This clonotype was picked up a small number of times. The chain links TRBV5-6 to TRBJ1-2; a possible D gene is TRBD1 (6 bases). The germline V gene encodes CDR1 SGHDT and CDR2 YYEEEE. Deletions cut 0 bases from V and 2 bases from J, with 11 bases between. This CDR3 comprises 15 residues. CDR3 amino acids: CASSLERGLNYGYTF. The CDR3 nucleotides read TGTGCCAGCAGCTTGGAACGGGGGCTGAACTATGGCTACACCTTC.

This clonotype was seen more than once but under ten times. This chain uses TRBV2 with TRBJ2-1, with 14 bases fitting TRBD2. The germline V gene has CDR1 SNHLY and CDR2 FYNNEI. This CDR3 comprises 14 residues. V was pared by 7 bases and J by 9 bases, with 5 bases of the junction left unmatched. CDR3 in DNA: TGTGCCAGCAAGCGACTAGCGGGGGGGATTGAGCAGTTCTTC. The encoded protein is CASKRLAGGIEQFF.

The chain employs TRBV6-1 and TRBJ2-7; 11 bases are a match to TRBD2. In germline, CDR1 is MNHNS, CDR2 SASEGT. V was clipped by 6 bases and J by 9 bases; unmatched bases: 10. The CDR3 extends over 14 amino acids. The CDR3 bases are TGTGCCAGCAGACCCGGGACTAGCGGATCCCGGCAGTACGTC. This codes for CASRPGTSGSRQYV.

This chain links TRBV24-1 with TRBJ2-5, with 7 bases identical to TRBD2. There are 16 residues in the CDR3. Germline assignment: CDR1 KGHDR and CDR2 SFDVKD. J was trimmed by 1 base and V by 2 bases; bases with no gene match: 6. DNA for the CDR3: TGTGCCACCAGTGATTCTCGCGGGGGTCGCCAAGAGACCCAGTACTTC. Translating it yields CATSDSRGGRQETQYF.

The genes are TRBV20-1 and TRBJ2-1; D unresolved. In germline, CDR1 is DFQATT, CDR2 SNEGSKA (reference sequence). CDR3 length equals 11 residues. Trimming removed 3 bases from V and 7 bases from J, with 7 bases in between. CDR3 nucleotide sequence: TGCAGTGCTAGCAGCTGGAATGAGCAGTTCTTC. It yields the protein CSASSWNEQFF.

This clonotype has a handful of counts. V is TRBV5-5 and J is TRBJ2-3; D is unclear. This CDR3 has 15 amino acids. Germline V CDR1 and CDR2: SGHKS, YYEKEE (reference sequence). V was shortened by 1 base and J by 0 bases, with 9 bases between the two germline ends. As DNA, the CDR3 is TGTGCCAGCAGCTTGCCAGTGCAGAGCACAGATACGCAGTATTTT. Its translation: CASSLPVQSTDTQYF.

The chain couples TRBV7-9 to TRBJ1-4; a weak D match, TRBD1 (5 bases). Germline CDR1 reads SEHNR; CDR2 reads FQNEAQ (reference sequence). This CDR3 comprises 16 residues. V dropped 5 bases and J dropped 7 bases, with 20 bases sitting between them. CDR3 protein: CASSRTGTGGGEKLFF. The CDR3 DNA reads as TGTGCCAGCAGCCGCACCGGTACGGGTGGGGGTGAAAAACTGTTTTTT.

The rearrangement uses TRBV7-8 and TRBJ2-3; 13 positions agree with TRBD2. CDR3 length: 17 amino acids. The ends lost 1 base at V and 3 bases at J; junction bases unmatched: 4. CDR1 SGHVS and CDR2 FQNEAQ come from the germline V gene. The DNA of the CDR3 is TGTGCCAGCAGCTTAGACGCGACTAGCGGGGGGACAGATACGCAGTATTTT. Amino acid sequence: CASSLDATSGGTDTQYF.

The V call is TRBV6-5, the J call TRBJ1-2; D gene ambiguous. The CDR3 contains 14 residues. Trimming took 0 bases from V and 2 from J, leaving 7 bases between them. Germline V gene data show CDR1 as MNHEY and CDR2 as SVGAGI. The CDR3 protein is CASSYSRLNYGYTF. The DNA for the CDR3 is TGTGCCAGCAGTTACTCACGGCTGAACTATGGCTACACCTTC.

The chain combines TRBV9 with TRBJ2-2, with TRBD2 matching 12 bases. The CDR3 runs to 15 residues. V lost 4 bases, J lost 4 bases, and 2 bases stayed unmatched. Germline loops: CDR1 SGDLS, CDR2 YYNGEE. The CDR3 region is CASSQTSGSTGELFF. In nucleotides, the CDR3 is TGTGCCAGCAGCCAGACTAGCGGGAGCACCGGGGAGCTGTTTTTT. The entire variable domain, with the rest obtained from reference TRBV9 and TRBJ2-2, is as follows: DSGVTQTPKHLITATGQRVTLRCSPRSGDLSVYWYQQSLDQGLQFLIQYYNGEERAKGNILERFSAQQFPDLHSELNLSSLELGDSALYFCASSQTSGSTGELFFGEGSRLTVL.

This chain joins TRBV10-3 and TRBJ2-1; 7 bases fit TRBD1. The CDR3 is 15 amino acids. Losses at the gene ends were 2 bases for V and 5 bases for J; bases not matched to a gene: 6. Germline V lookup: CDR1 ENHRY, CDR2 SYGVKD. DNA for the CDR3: TGTGCCATCAGTGAGCCGACAGGGAAGGACAATGAGCAGTTCTTC. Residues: CAISEPTGKDNEQFF.

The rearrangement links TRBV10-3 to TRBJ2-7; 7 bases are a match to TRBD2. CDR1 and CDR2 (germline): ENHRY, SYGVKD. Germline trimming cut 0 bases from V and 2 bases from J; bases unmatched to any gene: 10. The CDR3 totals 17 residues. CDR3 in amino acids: CAISESNRGERAYEQYF. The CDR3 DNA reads TGTGCCATCAGTGAGTCGAACCGGGGGGAGAGGGCCTACGAGCAGTACTTC.

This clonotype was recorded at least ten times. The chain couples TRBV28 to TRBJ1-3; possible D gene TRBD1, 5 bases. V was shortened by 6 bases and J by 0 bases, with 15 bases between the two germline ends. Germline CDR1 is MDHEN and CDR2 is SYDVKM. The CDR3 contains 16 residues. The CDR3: CASSLPSDSSGNTIYF. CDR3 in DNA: TGTGCCAGCAGCCTTCCCTCCGACAGCTCTGGAAACACCATATATTTT.